This TCR beta chain was sequenced during a study of cytomegalovirus exposure and HLA in healthy donors. Study findings and constraints: In an earlier analysis, about 87% or about 30%: the productive usage of most TCR beta V segments. Cytomegalovirus-associated status was assigned to some 160 TCR beta chains. What was likely a sequencing artifact was a cluster of highly shared sequence variants. In vitro confirmation showed a few CMV-associated chains to be CMV antigen specific.

In its sample, this clone was seen once. Its matching antigen is unknown. The PCR used 60 Vbeta and 13 Jbeta primers. Profiling relied on immunoSEQ multiplex PCR, and the TCRdb table lists in-frame clones only, not all of them. Counted here are about 160,000 clones, approximately 80% occurring once; the ten biggest clones make up around 2.2%. Between the trimmed V and J ends, which lost 6 bases and 1 base, there was a span of 14 bases. CDR1 and CDR2 (germline): SGHTA, FQGTGA. The CDR3 is 15 amino acids. V and J are TRBV7-3 and TRBJ2-3; D is uncertain. This clonotype was sampled from a man aged 50 or older in good health and CMV-seropositive. What was sequenced was PBMCs. CDR3 nucleotides: TGTGCCAGCAGGGGTCCAGCGTCTCGCACAGATACGCAGTATTTT. It yields the protein CASRGPASRTDTQYF.